The sequence of this TCR beta chain was determined in a study of cytomegalovirus exposure and HLA in healthy donors. General study findings and limits: About 87% or about 30% of the time was how often most TCR beta V segments were productive, according to an earlier analysis. Reportedly, cytomegalovirus status was diagnosed with high sensitivity and specificity. In a later analysis, a missense DCLRE1C variant was linked to TCR beta V- and J-gene trimming.

The CDR3 extends over 15 amino acids. Germline CDR1 reads SGHRS; CDR2 reads YFSETQ. The ends lost 4 bases at V and 6 bases at J; junction bases unmatched: 13. Notes on this clone: Its target is unknown.

PCR used 60 Vbeta primers and 13 Jbeta primers. Profiling relied on immunoSEQ multiplex PCR, and the TCRdb table lists in-frame clones only, not all of them. The data hold some 100,000 clones, with 75% observed a single time. Sequencing used PBMCs. This chain uses TRBV5-1 with TRBJ2-7; 7 nucleotides agree with TRBD1. The TCR originated in a male donor in good health and CMV-seropositive. The chain's CDR3 is CASSKGQVESSEQYF. The CDR3, as DNA: TGCGCCAGCAGCAAAGGACAGGTGGAGTCGAGCGAGCAGTACTTC.